Below, 29 T cell receptor beta chains from the same sample are listed, as sequenced in a study of T cells after yellow fever vaccination. TCRdb itself ran the 5' RACE reads through MiXCR, one entry per CDR3 protein. The table includes around 320,000 distinct CDR3 sequences, around 8.6% detected once. The specimen comprised CD4+ T cells sorted from PBMCs, sampled 5 days after the yellow fever booster vaccination. The source is a man aged 18 to 29 who received the YFV17D yellow fever vaccine.

This clonotype was counted many times. Sequence at one end of the junction differs from germline and may be a read error. The chain recombines TRBV20-1 with TRBJ1-4; TRBD1 might be the D (6 bases). CDR1 is DFQATT, CDR2 SNEGSKA, per germline (reference sequence). The length of the CDR3 is 12 residues. The CDR3 bases are TGCAGTGCAAGAGGGGGGAATGAAAAACTGTTTTTT. Its translation is CSARGGNEKLFF.

This clonotype occurred a few times. The J gene is TRBJ1-1, the V gene TRBV28; 9 bases align to TRBD1. Germline V gives CDR1 MDHEN, CDR2 SYDVKM. Trimming at V came to 10 bases and at J to 3 bases, leaving 3 bases not matched to a gene. The CDR3 covers 12 residues. The CDR3 sequence is CAIGTGYTEAFF. The CDR3 nucleotides read TGTGCCATCGGGACAGGGTACACTGAAGCTTTCTTT.

The rearrangement links TRBV5-5 to TRBJ2-3; D not resolved. Germline CDR1 reads SGHKS; CDR2 reads YYEKEE (reference sequence). This CDR3 has 15 residues. Trimming took 4 bases from V and 2 from J, leaving 14 bases between them. DNA of the CDR3: TGTGCCAGCAGCCCTAGATCGACGGTCACAGATACGCAGTATTTT. The encoded protein is CASSPRSTVTDTQYF.

A single count supports this clonotype. The chain employs TRBV18 and TRBJ2-3; possible D gene TRBD2, 5 bases. The CDR3 contains 14 residues. V lost 6 bases, J lost 2 bases, and 12 bases lay in between. Germline V gives CDR1 KGHSH, CDR2 LQKENI. In nucleotides, the CDR3 is TGTGCCAGCTCCCCGGACTCCCACACAGATACGCAGTATTTT. Translating it yields CASSPDSHTDTQYF.

This rearrangement joins TRBV7-3 to TRBJ2-3; tentatively, D is TRBD2 (6 bases). The CDR3 is made up of 17 amino acids. CDR1 SGHTA and CDR2 FQGTGA come from the germline V gene. Trimming took off 0 bases at V and 1 base at J, with 14 bases between the two ends. The DNA of the CDR3 is TGTGCCAGCAGCTTAACGTTTGCGGGGAGTGGCACAGATACGCAGTATTTT. Its translation: CASSLTFAGSGTDTQYF.

The chain is built from TRBV3-1 and TRBJ1-1; 9 bases map to TRBD1. Germline V gives CDR1 LGHDT, CDR2 YNNKEL (reference sequence). The CDR3 is 15 amino acids. Germline trimming cut 1 base from V and 3 bases from J; bases unmatched to any gene: 3. CDR3 region: CASSQVQGAHTEAFF. CDR3 nucleotide sequence: TGTGCCAGCAGCCAAGTACAGGGGGCTCACACTGAAGCTTTCTTT. The full variable domain, completed using reference TRBV3-1 and TRBJ1-1, is DTAVSQTPKYLVTQMGNDKSIKCEQNLGHDTMYWYKQDSKKFLKIMFSYNNKELIINETVPNRFSPKSPDKAHLNLHINSLELGDSAVYFCASSQVQGAHTEAFFGQGTRLTVV.

This clonotype has ten or more counts. The chain uses TRBV12-3 or TRBV12-4 and TRBJ2-5; D is undetermined. Trimming stripped 2 bases from V and 3 bases from J, with 4 bases between. This CDR3 comprises 12 residues. As DNA, the CDR3 is TGTGCCAGCAGTTTATCGGAAGAGACCCAGTACTTC. This encodes CASSLSEETQYF.

This chain connects TRBV11-2 to TRBJ2-1, with D perhaps TRBD1 (6 bases). The V gene lost 5 bases and the J gene lost 6 bases, with 17 bases spanning the gap. CDR3 length: 15 amino acids. CDR1 is SGHAT, CDR2 FQNNGV, per germline. CDR3 DNA sequence: TGTGCCAGCAGCCAGCCGGGACACTCGTTCAATGAGCAGTTCTTC. It encodes CASSQPGHSFNEQFF.

V usage is TRBV9 and J usage is TRBJ1-2; D perhaps matches TRBD1 (5 bases). V shed 0 bases and J shed 4 bases, with 13 bases lying between them. This CDR3 comprises 15 residues. Germline loops: CDR1 SGDLS, CDR2 YYNGEE. The DNA of the CDR3 is TGTGCCAGCAGCGTAGAAGAGGGGCTTGTCTATGGCTACACCTTC. Translation: CASSVEEGLVYGYTF. The full variable domain, its missing parts supplied by reference TRBV9 and TRBJ1-2, is DSGVTQTPKHLITATGQRVTLRCSPRSGDLSVYWYQQSLDQGLQFLIQYYNGEERAKGNILERFSAQQFPDLHSELNLSSLELGDSALYFCASSVEEGLVYGYTFGSGTRLTVV.

This clonotype was observed at least ten times. The V gene is TRBV6-2 or TRBV6-3, the J gene TRBJ2-5; D is ambiguous. Germline loops: CDR1 MNHEY, CDR2 SVGEGT. V was clipped by 6 bases and J by 5 bases, with 10 bases between them. The CDR3 sequence is 12 residues long. The CDR3 region has the DNA TGTGCCAGCAGCTTCTCAATGGAGACCCAGTACTTC. Protein: CASSFSMETQYF.

This clonotype was detected only a few times. CDR3 DNA sequence: TGCAGTGCTTCCCTCGTGCGTAGTGATGGCTACACCTTC. Amino acids: CSASLVRSDGYTF. V and J are TRBV20-1 and TRBJ1-2; D gene unclear. V gave up 5 bases and J gave up 6 bases, with 16 bases separating them. The CDR3 totals 13 residues. Germline CDR1 and CDR2: DFQATT and SNEGSKA (reference sequence).

This rearrangement joins TRBV4-3 to TRBJ2-1; D remains ambiguous. Trimming took 0 bases from V and 6 from J, leaving 6 bases between them. The CDR3 is 13 amino acids. Germline V lookup: CDR1 LGHNA, CDR2 YSLEER. The CDR3 DNA reads as TGCGCCAGCAGCCAAGATAGACCCAATGAGCAGTTCTTC. This translates into CASSQDRPNEQFF.

The rearrangement uses TRBV7-2 and TRBJ1-2; D is unresolved. This CDR3 region has 12 residues. Trimming removed 5 bases from V and 8 bases from J, with 12 bases in between. Germline loops: CDR1 SGHTA, CDR2 FQGNSA. DNA for the CDR3: TGTGCCAGCAGCCTAGTAAGGGAAGGCTACACCTTC. The encoded protein is CASSLVREGYTF. Variable domain in full (rest from reference TRBV7-2 and TRBJ1-2): GAGVSQSPSNKVTEKGKDVELRCDPISGHTALYWYRQSLGQGLEFLIYFQGNSAPDKSGLPSDRFSAERTGGSVSTLTIQRTQQEDSAVYLCASSLVREGYTFGSGTRLTVV.

The chain links TRBV7-6 to TRBJ2-5, with D perhaps matching TRBD1 (6 bases). The CDR3 consists of 13 residues. The germline V and J ends were trimmed by 4 bases and 11 bases, with 17 bases remaining between them. CDR1 and CDR2 from the germline V gene are SGHVS and FNYEAQ. In DNA form, the CDR3 reads TGTGCCAGCAGCTCCCAGGGGACCGAGGGTCAGTACTTC. This encodes CASSSQGTEGQYF.

The genes are TRBV2 and TRBJ2-1; a weak D match, TRBD2 (5 bases). Looked up from germline, CDR1 is SNHLY and CDR2 is FYNNEI. Trimming took off 4 bases at V and 10 bases at J, with 11 bases between the two ends. The length of the CDR3 is 12 residues. The CDR3 region has the DNA TGTGCCAGCAGTGTCCGGAGGATGGAGCAGTTCTTC. It translates to CASSVRRMEQFF.

The rearrangement links TRBV20-1 to TRBJ2-7, with D perhaps matching TRBD1 (6 bases). Trimming shortened V by 2 bases and J by 5 bases, and 13 bases separated the two germline ends. This CDR3 has 13 amino acids. The germline V gene encodes CDR1 DFQATT and CDR2 SNEGSKA (reference sequence). CDR3 in amino acids: CSARRTGTDEQYF. The CDR3 region has the DNA TGCAGTGCTAGACGCACAGGGACGGACGAGCAGTACTTC.

This sequence joins TRBV2 and TRBJ2-3; D gene unclear. V lost 5 bases and J 0 bases, leaving 9 bases between the germline ends. This CDR3 comprises 14 residues. Looked up from germline, CDR1 is SNHLY and CDR2 is FYNNEI. The CDR3 region has the DNA TGTGCCAGCAGTAGAGACGGGAGCACAGATACGCAGTATTTT. It is translated as CASSRDGSTDTQYF.

This clonotype was recorded at least ten times. This chain joins TRBV3-1 and TRBJ1-6, with D possibly TRBD1 on 5 matching bases. V was pared by 4 bases and J by 6 bases, with 10 bases between. The CDR3 loop spans 14 amino acids. Germline assignment: CDR1 LGHDT and CDR2 YNNKEL (reference sequence). CDR3 nucleotide sequence: TGTGCCAGCAGCCGAGACAGATTTAATTCACCCCTCCACTTT. Translation gives CASSRDRFNSPLHF.

A few counts support this clonotype. The V call is TRBV12-3 or TRBV12-4, the J call TRBJ2-5; 7 positions match TRBD1. J gave up 6 bases and V 5 bases, and 9 bases lay outside the gene matches. The CDR3 runs to 14 residues. The CDR3 nucleotides read TGTGCCAGCAGTCGAAGACAGGGCCCAAAGACCCAGTACTTC. Translating it yields CASSRRQGPKTQYF.

V and J are TRBV13 and TRBJ2-7; TRBD1 or TRBD2 may be the D gene (5 bases each). The germline CDR1 and CDR2 sequences are PRHDT and FYEKMQ (reference sequence). V lost 2 bases and J 8 bases, leaving 13 bases between the germline ends. This CDR3 contains 13 residues. CDR3 bases: TGTGCCAGCAGCTTAAGGGGAGCTGAGAAGCAGTACGTC. It specifies CASSLRGAEKQYV.

This clonotype showed up just a few times. The chain carries TRBV4-3 and TRBJ2-5; 9 bases match TRBD1. This CDR3 comprises 16 residues. CDR1 is LGHNA and CDR2 is YSLEER in the germline V gene. The trim removed 4 bases at V and 1 base at J, leaving 7 bases unmatched. CDR3 nucleotides: TGCGCCAGCAGCCCCAACCCGACAGGGGGCCAAGAGACCCAGTACTTC. Encoded protein: CASSPNPTGGQETQYF.

This clonotype was picked up a small number of times. The rearrangement links TRBV4-1 to TRBJ1-3; D not resolved. Trimming removed 0 bases from V and 9 bases from J, with 27 bases in between. Germline loops: CDR1 MGHRA, CDR2 YSYEKL. There are 19 residues in the CDR3. The CDR3 DNA follows: TGCGCCAGCAGCCAAGAGGAATCGTCGCTCGGGGTGGGCGATTGCACCATATATTTT. Its translation: CASSQEESSLGVGDCTIYF.

This clonotype was recorded at least ten times. The genes are TRBV12-3 or TRBV12-4 and TRBJ1-6, with a possible D match to TRBD1 (5 bases). V lost 6 bases and J lost 8, with 11 bases in between. This CDR3 comprises 13 residues. The CDR3 DNA follows: TGTGCCAGCAGCGGGGCCCCTCATTCACCCCTCCACTTT. The encoded protein is CASSGAPHSPLHF.

The J gene is TRBJ2-3, the V gene TRBV24-1; TRBD2 matches 12 bases. Germline loops: CDR1 KGHDR, CDR2 SFDVKD. The junction had 7 bases not matched to a gene; V was cut back by 2 bases and J by 8 bases. This CDR3 has 16 residues. The DNA of the CDR3 is TGTGCCACCAGTGATTCGGCTAGCGGGGGGGAGATTACGCAGTATTTT. Residues: CATSDSASGGEITQYF.

This clonotype has a handful of counts. The chain joins TRBV18 to TRBJ1-2, with a possible D match to TRBD1 (5 bases). Trimming took off 1 base at V and 11 bases at J, with 17 bases between the two ends. Germline V gene lookup returns CDR1 KGHSH and CDR2 LQKENI. The CDR3 length is 14 residues. The CDR3: CASSPRGGAGNYTF. The CDR3 DNA reads TGTGCCAGCTCACCACGTGGTGGGGCAGGGAATTACACCTTC.

This clonotype was seen more than once but under ten times. V is TRBV9 and J is TRBJ2-1; D is perhaps TRBD2 (5 bases). The germline V gene has CDR1 SGDLS and CDR2 YYNGEE. The CDR3 has 16 residues. Trimming left V 0 bases short and J 9 bases short, with 19 bases between. CDR3 bases: TGTGCCAGCAGCGTAGGCGCACAGACGGGGTGGGGTGAGCAGTTCTTC. Its translation: CASSVGAQTGWGEQFF.

This chain uses TRBV5-1 with TRBJ2-1; D is possibly TRBD1 (5 bases). Trimming took off 0 bases at V and 5 bases at J, with 12 bases between the two ends. The CDR3 totals 15 residues. Germline V gene sequence: CDR1 SGHRS, CDR2 YFSETQ. DNA for the CDR3: TGCGCCAGCAGCTTGGCCACCAGGGTGGACAATGAGCAGTTCTTC. It translates to CASSLATRVDNEQFF.

J is TRBJ2-3 and V is TRBV20-1; D might be TRBD2 (5 bases). The CDR3 runs to 13 residues. CDR1 and CDR2 from the germline V gene are DFQATT and SNEGSKA (reference sequence). V was trimmed by 6 bases and J by 3 bases, leaving 13 bases between them. In DNA, the CDR3 is TGCAGTGCCACGCCGCCGGGGACAGATACGCAGTATTTT. Amino acids: CSATPPGTDTQYF.

This rearrangement joins TRBV9 to TRBJ1-2; 8 bases are shared with TRBD1. Trimming cost V 0 bases and J 7 bases; bases outside gene matches: 8. The CDR3 has 15 amino acids. The germline gives CDR1 SGDLS, CDR2 YYNGEE. The CDR3 DNA sequence: TGTGCCAGCAGCGTAGAAGGACAGGGCCTCCTTGGCTACACCTTC. Protein: CASSVEGQGLLGYTF.